What follows is one TCR beta chain and its context. This sample is part of a study of shared clonotypes between healthy human individuals. Assay used: immunoSEQ multiplex PCR; TCRdb lists only in-frame clones, some missing. The sample carries 2 million to 2.5 million clones, 80% to 95% recorded once. CDR3 length: 15 residues. The V gene lost 5 bases and the J gene lost 4 bases, with 15 bases spanning the gap. The germline gives CDR1 SEHNR, CDR2 FQNEAQ (reference sequence). The chain uses TRBV7-9 and TRBJ2-1; D is perhaps TRBD2 (7 bases). The sample taken for sequencing was naive CD4+ T cells from PBMCs. Noted subset: CD45RA+ positively selected. The clonotype was recovered from a man younger than 35 in good health. Some clones in this sample may be carry-over from other donors' samples. In DNA, the CDR3 is TGTGCCAGCAGCCCCCGCGGGGGCGCATACAATGAGCAGTTCTTC. It yields the protein CASSPRGGAYNEQFF.